This TCR beta chain was found in a study of CD8 T cells in Susac syndrome. Random hexamers served to reverse transcribe about 0.45 to 1 ug RNA. TCRdb recomputed calls from the immunoSEQ multiplex PCR reads with MiXCR, one row per CDR3 protein. The repertoire consists of about 290,000 distinct CDR3 sequences, with almost 85% occurring once and the leading ten covering roughly 0.21%. The germline V and J ends were trimmed by 3 bases and 7 bases, with 13 bases remaining between them. The CDR3 length is 14 residues. The germline V gene has CDR1 LNHDA and CDR2 SQIVND (reference sequence). High-throughput TCR beta sequencing covered peripheral CD8+ and CD4+ T cells.

The chain carries TRBV19 and TRBJ2-1; D might be TRBD1 (6 bases). The sample taken for sequencing was CD8+ T cells from PBMCs. The TCR originated in a human donor with multiple sclerosis. CDR3 nucleotides: TGTGCCAGTAGTATCGTGACAGGCGGGAATGAGCAGTTCTTC. The encoded protein is CASSIVTGGNEQFF.